The entry below describes one TCR beta chain. Sequencing was performed with immunoSEQ multiplex PCR; in TCRdb, only in-frame clones are kept and a portion is missing. This repertoire shows some 490,000 clones, 70% to 90% found once; its top ten account for around 7.9%. CDR3 length equals 16 residues. Germline V lookup: CDR1 SNHLY, CDR2 FYNNEI. The V and J ends lost 3 bases and 2 bases respectively, with 13 bases between them. The data stem from a study of blood T cell repertoires in COVID-19. This chain connects TRBV2 to TRBJ2-2, with a weak D call TRBD1 (5 bases). Sequencing was carried out using PBMCs or T cells enriched from blood (not recorded which). This clonotype originated in an older woman who had recovered from COVID-19. DNA for the CDR3: TGTGCCAGCAGTGATGTGGGAAGGGGAAACACCGGGGAGCTGTTTTTT. Protein sequence: CASSDVGRGNTGELFF.